One and the same sample provided the 9 T cell receptor beta chains below, sequenced in a study of T cells after yellow fever vaccination. TCRdb re-derived calls from the 5' RACE reads in MiXCR, one entry per CDR3 protein. This table has roughly 300,000 distinct CDR3 sequences, around 8.1% appearing once. Specimen: PBMCs, collected 45 days after the first yellow fever vaccination. The receptors shown here come from a man aged 18 to 30 who received the YFV17D yellow fever vaccine.

This clonotype was seen a few times. The junction differs from germline at one of its ends, possibly a read error. DNA for the CDR3: TGCGCCAGCAGTACGGACCGGGGGGTTCGCACAAATACGCAGTATTTT. As protein: CASSTDRGVRTNTQYF. V and J are TRBV5-1 and TRBJ2-3, with 7 bases identical to TRBD2. CDR3 size: 16 residues. In germline, CDR1 is SGHRS, CDR2 YFSETQ.

This clonotype was observed a few times. The chain combines TRBV28 with TRBJ2-7, with 8 bases matching TRBD2. Germline V CDR1 and CDR2: MDHEN, SYDVKM. CDR3 length: 14 amino acids. The trim removed 4 bases at V and 2 bases at J, leaving 4 bases unmatched. CDR3 in DNA: TGTGCCAGCAGTTCCGGGGGGGGAGCCTACGAGCAGTACGTC. The encoded protein is CASSSGGGAYEQYV.

J is TRBJ2-1 and V is TRBV9, with D maybe TRBD2 (7 bases). The CDR3 length is 14 residues. Germline CDR1 and CDR2: SGDLS and YYNGEE. Trimming removed 0 bases at V and 7 bases at J, with 11 bases between. The chain's CDR3 is CASSVEGGMNEQFF. The CDR3 DNA reads TGTGCCAGCAGCGTAGAGGGGGGGATGAATGAGCAGTTCTTC.

This clonotype was observed a handful of times. This sequence joins TRBV6-2 or TRBV6-3 and TRBJ2-5; D perhaps matches TRBD1 (6 bases). Trimming pared 2 bases from V and 4 bases from J, leaving 17 bases between. The V gene's germline CDR1 is MNHEY and CDR2 SVGEGT. This CDR3 has 16 amino acids. CDR3 nucleotides: TGTGCCAGCAGTTACCTTTCCGGGACAAAAGTAGAGACCCAGTACTTC. It is translated as CASSYLSGTKVETQYF.

This clonotype was observed a few times. The chain recombines TRBV4-1 with TRBJ1-5; 12 nucleotides line up with TRBD1. The V gene's germline CDR1 is MGHRA and CDR2 YSYEKL. After removal of 1 base from V and 7 bases from J, the junction contained 5 bases not matched to a gene. The CDR3 has 16 residues. In DNA, the CDR3 is TGCGCCAGCAGCCAAGCATGGGGACAGGGGGCGCAGCCCCAGCATTTT. Translating gives CASSQAWGQGAQPQHF.

V and J are TRBV19 and TRBJ2-7; TRBD1 matches at 8 bases. This CDR3 has 14 residues. Per the germline V gene, CDR1 is LNHDA and CDR2 is SQIVND (reference sequence). Unmatched junction bases numbered 4, after V lost 4 bases and J lost 2 bases. CDR3 bases: TGTGCCAGTAGTAACGGACAGGGCGCCTACGAGCAGTACTTC. It yields the protein CASSNGQGAYEQYF.

This clonotype was counted many times. The V call is TRBV20-1, the J call TRBJ2-3, with a tentative D call TRBD1 (6 bases). Looked up from germline, CDR1 is DFQATT and CDR2 is SNEGSKA (reference sequence). The V gene lost 4 bases and the J gene lost 4 bases, with 18 bases spanning the gap. The CDR3 has 15 amino acids. CDR3 in DNA: TGCAGTGCTAAGGTCGGAACAGGGAGCCCAGATACGCAGTATTTT. Encoded protein: CSAKVGTGSPDTQYF.

The J gene is TRBJ2-1, the V gene TRBV19; 12 nucleotides agree with TRBD2. This CDR3 has 15 amino acids. Germline V gene data show CDR1 as LNHDA and CDR2 as SQIVND (reference sequence). V trimming: 6 bases; J trimming: 5 bases; junction bases outside the gene matches: 5. In nucleotides, the CDR3 is TGTGCCAGTAGGGCCCTAGCGGGGGGGGACAATGAGCAGTTCTTC. Protein sequence: CASRALAGGDNEQFF.

This clonotype was seen repeatedly, ten times or more. The chain carries TRBV12-3 or TRBV12-4 and TRBJ1-1; the D is unclear. This CDR3 is 13 amino acids long. V was trimmed by 4 bases and J by 3 bases, leaving 9 bases between them. The CDR3 DNA reads TGTGCCAGCAGTTCTCTCGGGGACACTGAAGCTTTCTTT. Translated: CASSSLGDTEAFF.